The 7 T cell receptor beta chains below all came from one sample that was sequenced in a study of siplizumab effects on memory and regulatory T cells. Sequencing used immunoSEQ multiplex PCR; TCRdb keeps in-frame clones, though not all of them. Among under 95,000 clones listed, approximately 95% were seen once. Sequencing was done on a sample of non-Treg CD4+ T cells sorted from blood. Receptors were obtained from a human donor in good health.

This chain connects TRBV5-1 to TRBJ2-3, with a tentative D call TRBD1 (5 bases). Germline V lookup: CDR1 SGHRS, CDR2 YFSETQ. The CDR3 covers 15 residues. The V and J ends lost 1 base and 1 base respectively, with 10 bases between them. CDR3 coding DNA: TGCGCCAGCAGCTTGATGGGGCTTCGCACAGATACGCAGTATTTT. It yields the protein CASSLMGLRTDTQYF.

The rearrangement links TRBV7-2 to TRBJ1-2; D remains ambiguous. Between the trimmed V and J ends, which lost 1 base and 7 bases, there was a span of 10 bases. Germline V gene data show CDR1 as SGHTA and CDR2 as FQGNSA. This CDR3 is 13 amino acids long. CDR3: CASSLGRVAGYTF. The CDR3 nucleotides read TGTGCCAGCAGCTTAGGTAGGGTTGCTGGCTACACCTTC.

The V call is TRBV27, the J call TRBJ2-1; D is ambiguous. The length of the CDR3 is 11 residues. Trimming stripped 6 bases from V and 8 bases from J, with 8 bases between. Per germline, CDR1 MNHEY and CDR2 SMNVEV (reference sequence). CDR3 in DNA: TGTGCCAGCAGCTTGTTTGATGAGCAGTTCTTC. This codes for CASSLFDEQFF.

This clone appeared a single time. The CDR3 reads CASSLRVASGSNEQFF. The CDR3 bases are TGCGCCAGCAGCTTGAGGGTGGCTAGCGGGAGCAATGAGCAGTTCTTC. The gene calls are TRBV5-1 and TRBJ2-1, with 10 bases aligning to TRBD2. There are 16 residues in the CDR3. V lost 1 base and J lost 6; bases outside the gene matches: 7. Germline loops: CDR1 SGHRS, CDR2 YFSETQ.

V usage is TRBV29-1 and J usage is TRBJ2-7, with a possible D match to TRBD1 (6 bases). Looked up from germline, CDR1 is SQVTM and CDR2 is ANQGSEA. Trimming left V 6 bases short and J 3 bases short, with 18 bases between. This CDR3 contains 14 residues. CDR3 in amino acids: CSVAVGGRFYEQYF. In DNA, the CDR3 is TGCAGCGTCGCCGTTGGGGGCCGCTTCTACGAGCAGTACTTC.

The genes are TRBV5-1 and TRBJ2-1, with TRBD2 matching 10 bases. This CDR3 is built from 16 residues. Germline-derived CDR1 and CDR2 are SGHRS and YFSETQ. V dropped 0 bases and J dropped 6; count of bases not matched to a gene: 6. The CDR3 reads CASSLAAAGGLNEQFF. The CDR3 region has the DNA TGCGCCAGCAGCTTGGCAGCAGCGGGGGGGCTCAATGAGCAGTTCTTC.

In regard to this clone: One end of the junction varies from germline; a read error may be responsible. The V call is TRBV19, the J call TRBJ2-1; possibly TRBD1 for D (5 bases). The CDR3 is made up of 11 amino acids. Germline V gene data show CDR1 as LNHDA and CDR2 as SQIVND (reference sequence). In DNA, the CDR3 is TGTGCCAGTAGTTCGGACAATCAGCAGTTCTTC. This sequence encodes CASSSDNQQFF.